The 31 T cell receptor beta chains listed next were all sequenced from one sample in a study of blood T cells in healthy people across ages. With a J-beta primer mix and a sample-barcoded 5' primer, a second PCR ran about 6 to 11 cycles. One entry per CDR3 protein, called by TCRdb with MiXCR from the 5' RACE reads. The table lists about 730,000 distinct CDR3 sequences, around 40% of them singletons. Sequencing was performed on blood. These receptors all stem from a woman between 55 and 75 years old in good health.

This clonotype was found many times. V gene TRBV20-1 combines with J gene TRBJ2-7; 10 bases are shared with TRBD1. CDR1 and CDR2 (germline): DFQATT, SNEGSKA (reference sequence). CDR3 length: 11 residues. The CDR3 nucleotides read TGCAGCCCGGGACAGGGGAACGAGCAGTACTTC. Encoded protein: CSPGQGNEQYF.

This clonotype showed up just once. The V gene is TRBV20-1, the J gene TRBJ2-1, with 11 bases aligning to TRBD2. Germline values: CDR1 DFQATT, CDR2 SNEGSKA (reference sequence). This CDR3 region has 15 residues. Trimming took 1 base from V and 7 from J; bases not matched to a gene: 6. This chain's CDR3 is CSARGGSGGANEQFF. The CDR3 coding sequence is TGCAGTGCTAGAGGAGGTAGCGGGGGGGCAAATGAGCAGTTCTTC.

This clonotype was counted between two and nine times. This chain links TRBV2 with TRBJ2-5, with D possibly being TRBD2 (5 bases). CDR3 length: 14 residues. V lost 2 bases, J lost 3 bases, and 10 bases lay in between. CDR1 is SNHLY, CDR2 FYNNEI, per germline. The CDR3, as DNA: TGTGCCAGCAGTGAAAATACGGGAAAAGAGACCCAGTACTTC. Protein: CASSENTGKETQYF.

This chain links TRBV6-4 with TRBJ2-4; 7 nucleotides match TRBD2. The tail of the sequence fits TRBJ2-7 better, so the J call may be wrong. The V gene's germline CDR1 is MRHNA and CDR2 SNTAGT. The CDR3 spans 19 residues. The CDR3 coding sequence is TGTGCCAGCCCGGGGGGTATGAGCGAGGTGAGGGATTTGTGGTACGAGCAGTACTTC. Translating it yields CASPGGMSEVRDLWYEQYF.

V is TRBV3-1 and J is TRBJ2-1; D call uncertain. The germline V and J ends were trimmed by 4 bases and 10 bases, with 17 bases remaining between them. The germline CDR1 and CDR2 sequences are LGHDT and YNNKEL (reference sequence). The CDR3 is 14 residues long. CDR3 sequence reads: CASSPIQSLAEQFF. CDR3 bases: TGTGCCAGCAGCCCTATTCAAAGTCTGGCCGAGCAGTTCTTC.

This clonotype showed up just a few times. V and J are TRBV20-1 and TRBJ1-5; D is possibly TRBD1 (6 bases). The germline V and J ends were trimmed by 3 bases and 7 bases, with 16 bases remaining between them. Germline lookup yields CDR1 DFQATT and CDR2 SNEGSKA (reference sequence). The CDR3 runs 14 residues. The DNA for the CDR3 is TGCAGTGCTAGCCTCCCACAGGGTTCGCAGCCCCAGCATTTT. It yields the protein CSASLPQGSQPQHF.

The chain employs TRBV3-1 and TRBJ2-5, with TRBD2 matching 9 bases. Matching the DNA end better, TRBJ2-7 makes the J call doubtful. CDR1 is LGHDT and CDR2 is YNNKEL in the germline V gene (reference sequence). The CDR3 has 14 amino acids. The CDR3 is CASSQELAGDEQYF. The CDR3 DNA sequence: TGTGCCAGCAGCCAAGAGTTAGCGGGAGACGAGCAGTACTTC.

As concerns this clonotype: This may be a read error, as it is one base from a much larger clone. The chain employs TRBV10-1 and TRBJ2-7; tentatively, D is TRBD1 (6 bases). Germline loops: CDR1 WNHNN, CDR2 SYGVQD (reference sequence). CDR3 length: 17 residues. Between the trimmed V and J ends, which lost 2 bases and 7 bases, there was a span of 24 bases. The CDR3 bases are TGCGCCAGCAGTGAGCCGGGGTCGGCAGGGGCCTTGGGGGAGCAGTACTTC. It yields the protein CASSEPGSAGALGEQYF.

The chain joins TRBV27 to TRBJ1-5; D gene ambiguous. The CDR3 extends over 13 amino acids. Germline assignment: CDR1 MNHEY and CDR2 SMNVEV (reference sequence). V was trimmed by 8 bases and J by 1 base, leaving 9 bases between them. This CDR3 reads CASCWASNQPQHF. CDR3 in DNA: TGTGCCAGCTGTTGGGCAAGCAATCAGCCCCAGCATTTT.

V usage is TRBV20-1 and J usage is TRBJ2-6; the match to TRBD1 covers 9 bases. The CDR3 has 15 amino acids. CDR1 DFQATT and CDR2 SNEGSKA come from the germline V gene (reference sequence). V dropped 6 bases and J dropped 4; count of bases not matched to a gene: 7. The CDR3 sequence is CSAPTGGTGANVLTF. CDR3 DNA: TGCAGTGCCCCGACAGGGGGAACGGGGGCCAACGTCCTGACTTTC.

The CDR3 is CASSLAENTKTAEQYF. As DNA, the CDR3 is TGCGCCAGCAGCTTGGCCGAGAATACCAAGACGGCCGAGCAGTACTTC. This chain connects TRBV5-1 to TRBJ2-7; D remains ambiguous. CDR1 is SGHRS and CDR2 is YFSETQ in the germline V gene. The V gene lost 0 bases and the J gene lost 6 bases, with 19 bases spanning the gap. The CDR3 spans 16 residues.

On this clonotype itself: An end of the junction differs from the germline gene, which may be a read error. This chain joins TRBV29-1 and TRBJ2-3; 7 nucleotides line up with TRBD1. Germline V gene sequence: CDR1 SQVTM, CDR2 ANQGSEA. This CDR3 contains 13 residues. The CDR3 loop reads CSVENQGTATQYF. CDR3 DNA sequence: TGCAGCGTTGAAAACCAGGGGACAGCTACGCAGTATTTT.

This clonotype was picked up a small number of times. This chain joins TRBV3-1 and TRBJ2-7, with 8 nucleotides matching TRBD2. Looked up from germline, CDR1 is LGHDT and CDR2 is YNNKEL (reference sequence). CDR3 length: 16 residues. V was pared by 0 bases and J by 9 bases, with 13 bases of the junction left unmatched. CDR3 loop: CASSQDRGGGYLGQYF. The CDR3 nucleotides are TGTGCCAGCAGCCAAGATCGAGGCGGGGGGTACCTCGGGCAGTACTTC.

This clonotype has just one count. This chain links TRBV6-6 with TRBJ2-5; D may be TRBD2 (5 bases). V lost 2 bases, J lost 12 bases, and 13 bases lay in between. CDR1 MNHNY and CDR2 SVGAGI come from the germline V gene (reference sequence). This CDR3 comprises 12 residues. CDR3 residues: CASSYGRDREYF. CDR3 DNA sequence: TGTGCCAGCAGTTACGGCCGGGATCGGGAGTACTTC.

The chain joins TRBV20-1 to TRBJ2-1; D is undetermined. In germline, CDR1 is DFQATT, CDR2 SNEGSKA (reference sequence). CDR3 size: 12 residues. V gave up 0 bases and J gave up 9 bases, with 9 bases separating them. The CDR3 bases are TGCAGTGCTAGAGATCATTACCCTGAGCAGTTCTTC. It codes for CSARDHYPEQFF.

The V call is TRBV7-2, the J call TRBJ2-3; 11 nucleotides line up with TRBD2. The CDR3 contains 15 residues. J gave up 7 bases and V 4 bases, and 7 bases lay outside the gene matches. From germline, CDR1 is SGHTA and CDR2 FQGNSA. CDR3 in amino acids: CASSSPGLAEYTQYF. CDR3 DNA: TGTGCCAGCAGCTCTCCGGGACTAGCGGAGTATACGCAGTATTTT. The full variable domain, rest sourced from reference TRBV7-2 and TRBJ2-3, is GAGVSQSPSNKVTEKGKDVELRCDPISGHTALYWYRQSLGQGLEFLIYFQGNSAPDKSGLPSDRFSAERTGGSVSTLTIQRTQQEDSAVYLCASSSPGLAEYTQYFGPGTRLTVL.

The CDR3 DNA follows: TGCGCCAGCAGCTTTACGGCGGGAGTCCGGTTCTTC. Protein sequence: CASSFTAGVRFF. The chain links TRBV5-1 to TRBJ2-1, with 7 bases aligning to TRBD2. This CDR3 region has 12 residues. Losses at the gene ends were 2 bases for V and 15 bases for J; bases not matched to a gene: 8. In germline, CDR1 is SGHRS, CDR2 YFSETQ.

CDR3 DNA: TGTGCCAGCAGCGTATTTAGCGGGGGGCAGGCAGATACGCAGTATTTT. Translation: CASSVFSGGQADTQYF. The chain is built from TRBV9 and TRBJ2-3; 10 bases align to TRBD2. The CDR3 covers 16 residues. Unmatched junction bases numbered 6, after V lost 1 base and J lost 4 bases. Per the germline V gene, CDR1 is SGDLS and CDR2 is YYNGEE.

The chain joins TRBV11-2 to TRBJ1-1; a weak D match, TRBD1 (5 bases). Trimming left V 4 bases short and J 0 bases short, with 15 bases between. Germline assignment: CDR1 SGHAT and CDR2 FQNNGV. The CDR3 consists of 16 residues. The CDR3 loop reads CASSSPRGTVNTEAFF. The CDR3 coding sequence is TGTGCCAGCAGCTCTCCGCGGGGGACGGTGAACACTGAAGCTTTCTTT.

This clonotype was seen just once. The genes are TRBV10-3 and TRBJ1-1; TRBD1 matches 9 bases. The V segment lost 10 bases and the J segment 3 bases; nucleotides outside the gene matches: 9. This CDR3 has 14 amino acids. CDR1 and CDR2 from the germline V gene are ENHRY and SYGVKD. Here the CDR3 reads CATHGTGTDTEAFF. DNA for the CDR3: TGTGCCACCCATGGGACAGGGACGGACACTGAAGCTTTCTTT.

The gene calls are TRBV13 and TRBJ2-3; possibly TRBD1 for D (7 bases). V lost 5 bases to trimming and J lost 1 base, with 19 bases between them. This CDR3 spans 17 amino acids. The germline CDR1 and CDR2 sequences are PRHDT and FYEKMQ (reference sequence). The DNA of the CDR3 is TGTGCCAGCAGCATCCGCGCAGGGGGGCCTGGCACAGATACGCAGTATTTT. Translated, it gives CASSIRAGGPGTDTQYF. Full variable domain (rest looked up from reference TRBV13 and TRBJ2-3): AAGVIQSPRHLIKEKRETATLKCYPIPRHDTVYWYQQGPGQDPQFLISFYEKMQSDKGSIPDRFSAQQFSDYHSELNMSSLELGDSALYFCASSIRAGGPGTDTQYFGPGTRLTVL.

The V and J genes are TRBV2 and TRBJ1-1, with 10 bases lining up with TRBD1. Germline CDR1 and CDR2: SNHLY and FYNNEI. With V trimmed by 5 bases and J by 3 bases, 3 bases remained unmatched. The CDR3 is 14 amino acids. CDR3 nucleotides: TGTGCCAGCAGTTGGACAGGGGGGGACACTGAAGCTTTCTTT. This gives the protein CASSWTGGDTEAFF.

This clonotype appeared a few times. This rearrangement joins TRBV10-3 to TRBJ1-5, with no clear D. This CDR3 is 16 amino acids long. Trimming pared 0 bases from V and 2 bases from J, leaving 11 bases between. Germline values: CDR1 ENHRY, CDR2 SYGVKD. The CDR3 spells CAISESTGSGNQPQHF. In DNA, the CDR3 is TGTGCCATCAGTGAGTCTACGGGGTCGGGCAATCAGCCCCAGCATTTT.

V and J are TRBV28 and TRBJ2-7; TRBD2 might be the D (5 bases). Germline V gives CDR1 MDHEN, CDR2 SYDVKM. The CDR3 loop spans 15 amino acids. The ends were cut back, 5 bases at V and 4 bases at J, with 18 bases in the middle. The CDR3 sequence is CASSQGLRRSYEQYF. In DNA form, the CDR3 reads TGTGCCAGCAGTCAAGGACTCCGCAGGTCTTACGAGCAGTACTTC.

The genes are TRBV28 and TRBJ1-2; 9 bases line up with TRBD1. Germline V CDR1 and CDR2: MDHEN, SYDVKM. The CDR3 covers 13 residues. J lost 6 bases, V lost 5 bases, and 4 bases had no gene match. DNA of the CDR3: TGTGCCAGCAGTCTCCGGACAGGGGATGGCTACACCTTC. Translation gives CASSLRTGDGYTF.

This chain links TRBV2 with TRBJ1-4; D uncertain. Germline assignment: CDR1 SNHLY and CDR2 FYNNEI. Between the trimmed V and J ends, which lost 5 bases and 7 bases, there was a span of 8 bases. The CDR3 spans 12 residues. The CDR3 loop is CASSSTVEKLFF. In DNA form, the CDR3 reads TGTGCCAGCAGTTCAACGGTTGAAAAACTGTTTTTT.

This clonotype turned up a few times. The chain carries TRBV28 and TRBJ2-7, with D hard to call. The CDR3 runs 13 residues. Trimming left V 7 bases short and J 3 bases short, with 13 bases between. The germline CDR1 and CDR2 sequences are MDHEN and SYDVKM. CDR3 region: CASTPGGNYEQYF. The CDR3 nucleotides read TGTGCCAGCACCCCAGGTGGGAACTACGAGCAGTACTTC.

CDR3 nucleotides: TGTGCCAGCTCACCGGCCGACCGACAGGTTGAGCAGTTCTTC. Protein product: CASSPADRQVEQFF. The V call is TRBV18, the J call TRBJ2-1; weak D call: TRBD1 (6 bases). The V and J ends lost 3 bases and 9 bases respectively, with 15 bases between them. The germline V gene encodes CDR1 KGHSH and CDR2 LQKENI. The CDR3 totals 14 residues.

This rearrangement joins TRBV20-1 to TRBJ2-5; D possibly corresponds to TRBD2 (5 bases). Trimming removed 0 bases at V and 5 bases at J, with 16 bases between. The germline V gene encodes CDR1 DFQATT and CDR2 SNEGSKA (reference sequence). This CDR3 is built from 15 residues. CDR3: CSARDRWEFRETQYF. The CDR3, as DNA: TGCAGTGCTAGAGATCGCTGGGAGTTCAGGGAGACCCAGTACTTC.

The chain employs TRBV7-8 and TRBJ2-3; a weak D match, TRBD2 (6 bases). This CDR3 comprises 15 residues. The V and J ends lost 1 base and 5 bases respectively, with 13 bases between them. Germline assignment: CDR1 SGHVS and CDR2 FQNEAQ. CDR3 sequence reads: CASSLDRGFGDTQYF. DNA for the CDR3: TGTGCCAGCAGCTTAGATCGGGGGTTTGGAGATACGCAGTATTTT.

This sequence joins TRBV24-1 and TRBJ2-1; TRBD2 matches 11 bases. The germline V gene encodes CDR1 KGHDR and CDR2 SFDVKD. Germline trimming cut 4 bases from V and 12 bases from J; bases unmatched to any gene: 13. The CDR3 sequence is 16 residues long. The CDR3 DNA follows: TGTGCCACCAGTGACCCTGGGACTAGCGGTTTACATCGGCAGTTCTTC. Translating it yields CATSDPGTSGLHRQFF.